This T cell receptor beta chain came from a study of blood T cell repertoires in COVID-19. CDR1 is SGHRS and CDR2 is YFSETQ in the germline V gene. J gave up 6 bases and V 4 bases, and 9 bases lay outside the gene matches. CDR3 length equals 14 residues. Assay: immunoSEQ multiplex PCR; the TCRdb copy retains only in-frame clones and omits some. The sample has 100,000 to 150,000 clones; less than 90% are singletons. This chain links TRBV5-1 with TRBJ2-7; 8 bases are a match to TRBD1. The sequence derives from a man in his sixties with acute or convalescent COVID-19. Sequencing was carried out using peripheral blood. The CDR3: CASSRGQGTVEQYF. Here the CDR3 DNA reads TGCGCCAGCAGCCGTGGACAGGGAACGGTCGAGCAGTACTTC.